This entry is about one T cell receptor beta chain. Its cognate antigen is unknown. V lost 5 bases to trimming and J lost 3 bases; unmatched junction nucleotides: 8. From germline, CDR1 is LGHNA and CDR2 YSLEER. The CDR3 spans 15 residues. This entry belongs to a study of blood T cells in healthy people across ages. On the study more broadly: In model experiments, template switching was able to capture about one barcoded beta molecule for every two T cells that were present.

Regarding the study as a whole: Measured against age, TCR beta diversity per million T cells decreased in a roughly linear manner.

Then a second PCR, running about 7 to 11 cycles, was carried out with a sample-barcoded 5' primer and a J-beta primer mix. From the 5' RACE reads, TCRdb called clonotypes with MiXCR, one entry per CDR3 protein. The data hold 1.5 million to 2 million distinct CDR3 sequences, with around half observed a single time. The sequencing input was blood. The TCR comes from a woman aged 40-49 years in good health. The chain has TRBV4-3 and TRBJ2-3, with 7 nucleotides matching TRBD2. The CDR3 loop reads CASSGMTSSTDTQYF. In DNA, the CDR3 is TGCGCCAGCAGCGGCATGACTAGCTCAACAGATACGCAGTATTTT.